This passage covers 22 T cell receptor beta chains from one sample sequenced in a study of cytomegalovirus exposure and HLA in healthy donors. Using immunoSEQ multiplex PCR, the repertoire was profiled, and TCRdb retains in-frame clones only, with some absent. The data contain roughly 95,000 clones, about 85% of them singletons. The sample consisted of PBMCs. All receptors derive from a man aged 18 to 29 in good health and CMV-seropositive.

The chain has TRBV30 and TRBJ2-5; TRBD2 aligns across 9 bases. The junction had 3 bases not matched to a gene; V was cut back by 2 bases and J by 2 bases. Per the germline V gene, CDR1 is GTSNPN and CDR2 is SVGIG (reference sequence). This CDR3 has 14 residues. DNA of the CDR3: TGTGCCTGGAGTCTACTAGCGGGTCAAGAGACCCAGTACTTC. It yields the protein CAWSLLAGQETQYF.

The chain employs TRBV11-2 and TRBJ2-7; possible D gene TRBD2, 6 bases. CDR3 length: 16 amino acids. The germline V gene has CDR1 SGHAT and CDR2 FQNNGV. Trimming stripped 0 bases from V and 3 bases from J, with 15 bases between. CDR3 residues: CASSLDMGEAHYEQYV. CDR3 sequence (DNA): TGTGCCAGCAGCTTAGATATGGGGGAGGCGCACTACGAGCAGTACGTC.

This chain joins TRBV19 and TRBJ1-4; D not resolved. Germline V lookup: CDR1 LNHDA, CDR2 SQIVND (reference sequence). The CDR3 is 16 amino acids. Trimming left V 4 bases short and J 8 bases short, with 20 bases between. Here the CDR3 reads CASSNGGVPFIEKLFF. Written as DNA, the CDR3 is TGTGCCAGTAGTAACGGTGGTGTCCCCTTTATCGAAAAACTGTTTTTT.

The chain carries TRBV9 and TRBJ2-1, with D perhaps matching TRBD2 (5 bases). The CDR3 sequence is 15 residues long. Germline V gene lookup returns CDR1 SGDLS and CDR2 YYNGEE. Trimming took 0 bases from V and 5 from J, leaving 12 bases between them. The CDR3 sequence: CASSVDGIGHNEQFF. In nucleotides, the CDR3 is TGTGCCAGCAGCGTAGACGGGATCGGACACAATGAGCAGTTCTTC.

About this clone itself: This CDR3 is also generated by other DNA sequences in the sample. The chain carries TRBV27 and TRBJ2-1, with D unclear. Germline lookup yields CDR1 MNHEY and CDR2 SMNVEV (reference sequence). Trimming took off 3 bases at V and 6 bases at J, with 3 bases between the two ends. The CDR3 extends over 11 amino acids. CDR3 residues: CASSFSNEQFF. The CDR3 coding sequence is TGTGCCAGCAGTTTTAGCAATGAGCAGTTCTTC.

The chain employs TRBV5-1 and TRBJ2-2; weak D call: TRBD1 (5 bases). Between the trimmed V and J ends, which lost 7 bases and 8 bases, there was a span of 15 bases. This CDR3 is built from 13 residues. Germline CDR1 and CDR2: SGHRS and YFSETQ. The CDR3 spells CASGRSTGGELFF. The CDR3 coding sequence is TGCGCCAGCGGACGTTCAACAGGAGGGGAGCTGTTTTTT.

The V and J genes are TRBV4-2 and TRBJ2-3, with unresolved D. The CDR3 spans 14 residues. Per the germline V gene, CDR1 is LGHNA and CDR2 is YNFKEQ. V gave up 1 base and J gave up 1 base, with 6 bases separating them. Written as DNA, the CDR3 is TGTGCCAGCAGCCAAGGCGCGGGCACAGATACGCAGTATTTT. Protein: CASSQGAGTDTQYF.

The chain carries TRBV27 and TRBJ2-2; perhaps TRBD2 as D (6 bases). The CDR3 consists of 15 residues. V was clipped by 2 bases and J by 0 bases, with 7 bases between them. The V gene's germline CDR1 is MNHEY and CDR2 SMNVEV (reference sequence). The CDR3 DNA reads TGTGCCAGCAGTTTAGGGGGGACGAACACCGGGGAGCTGTTTTTT. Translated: CASSLGGTNTGELFF.

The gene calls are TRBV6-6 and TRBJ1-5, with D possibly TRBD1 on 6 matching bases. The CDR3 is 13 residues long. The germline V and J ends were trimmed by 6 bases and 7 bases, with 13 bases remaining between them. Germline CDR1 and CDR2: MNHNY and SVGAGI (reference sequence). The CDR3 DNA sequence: TGTGCCAGCAGACCCACAGGGAGCCAGCCCCAGCATTTT. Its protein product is CASRPTGSQPQHF.

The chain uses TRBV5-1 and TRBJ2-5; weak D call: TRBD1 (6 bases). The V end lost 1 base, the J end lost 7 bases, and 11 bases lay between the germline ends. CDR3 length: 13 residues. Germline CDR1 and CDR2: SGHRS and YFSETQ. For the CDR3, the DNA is TGCGCCAGCAGCTTGAAACAGGGTGGGACCCAGTACTTC. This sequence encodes CASSLKQGGTQYF.

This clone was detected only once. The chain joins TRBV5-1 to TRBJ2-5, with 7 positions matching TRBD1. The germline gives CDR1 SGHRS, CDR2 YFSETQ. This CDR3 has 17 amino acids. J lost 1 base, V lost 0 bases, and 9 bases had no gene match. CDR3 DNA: TGCGCCAGCAGCTTGGCTCCACAGGGGCCGCTCCAAGAGACCCAGTACTTC. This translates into CASSLAPQGPLQETQYF. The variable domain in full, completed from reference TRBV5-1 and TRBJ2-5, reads KAGVTQTPRYLIKTRGQQVTLSCSPISGHRSVSWYQQTPGQGLQFLFEYFSETQRNKGNFPGRFSGRQFSNSRSEMNVSTLELGDSALYLCASSLAPQGPLQETQYFGPGTRLLVL.

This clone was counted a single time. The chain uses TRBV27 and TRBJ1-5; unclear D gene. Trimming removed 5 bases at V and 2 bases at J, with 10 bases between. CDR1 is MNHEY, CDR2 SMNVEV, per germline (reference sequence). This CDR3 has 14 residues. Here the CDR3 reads CASSLAGRNQPQHF. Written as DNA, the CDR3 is TGTGCCAGCAGTCTTGCGGGTCGCAATCAGCCCCAGCATTTT.

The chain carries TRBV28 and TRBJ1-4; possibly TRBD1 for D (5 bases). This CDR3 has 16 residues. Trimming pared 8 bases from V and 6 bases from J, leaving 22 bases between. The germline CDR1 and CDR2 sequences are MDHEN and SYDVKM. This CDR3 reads CASGRPGVAGDEKLFF. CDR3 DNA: TGTGCCAGCGGGAGACCCGGGGTGGCGGGGGATGAAAAACTGTTTTTT.

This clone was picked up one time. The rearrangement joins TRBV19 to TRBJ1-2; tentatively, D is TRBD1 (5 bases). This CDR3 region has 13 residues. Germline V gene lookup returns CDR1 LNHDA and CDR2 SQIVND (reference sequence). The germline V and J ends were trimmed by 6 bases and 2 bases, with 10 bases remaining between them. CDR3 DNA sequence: TGTGCCAGTAGCCCCAGGGAAAACTATGGCTACACCTTC. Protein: CASSPRENYGYTF.

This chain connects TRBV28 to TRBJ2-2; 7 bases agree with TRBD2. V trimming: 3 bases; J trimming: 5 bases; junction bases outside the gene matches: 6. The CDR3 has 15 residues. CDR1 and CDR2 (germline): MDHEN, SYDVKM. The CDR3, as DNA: TGTGCCAGCAGTTTCGCGGGAGATCGAACCGGGGAGCTGTTTTTT. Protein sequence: CASSFAGDRTGELFF.

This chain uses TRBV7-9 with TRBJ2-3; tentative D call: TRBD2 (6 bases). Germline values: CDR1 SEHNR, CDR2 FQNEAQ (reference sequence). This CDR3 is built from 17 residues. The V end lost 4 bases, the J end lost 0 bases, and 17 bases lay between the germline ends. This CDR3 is CASSSTTRGSSTDTQYF. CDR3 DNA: TGTGCCAGCAGCTCGACCACGCGGGGCTCAAGCACAGATACGCAGTATTTT.

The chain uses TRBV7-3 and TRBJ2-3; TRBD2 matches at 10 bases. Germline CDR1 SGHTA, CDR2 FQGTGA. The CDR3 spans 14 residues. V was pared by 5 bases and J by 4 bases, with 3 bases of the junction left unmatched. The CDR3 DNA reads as TGTGCCAGCAGCCCTAGCGGGAGTGCAGATACGCAGTATTTT. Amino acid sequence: CASSPSGSADTQYF.

The CDR3 here is CASNRGPPKKNTEAFF. CDR3 in DNA: TGTGCCAGTAACCGGGGTCCCCCCAAGAAGAACACTGAAGCTTTCTTT. V and J are TRBV5-4 and TRBJ1-1; D uncertain. The CDR3 has 16 amino acids. Germline V lookup: CDR1 SGHNT, CDR2 YYREEE (reference sequence). V dropped 8 bases and J dropped 1 base, with 21 bases sitting between them.

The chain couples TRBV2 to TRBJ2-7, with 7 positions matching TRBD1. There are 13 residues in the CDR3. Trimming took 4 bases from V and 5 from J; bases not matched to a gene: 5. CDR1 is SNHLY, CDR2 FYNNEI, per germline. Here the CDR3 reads CASSARQGNEQYF. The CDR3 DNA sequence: TGTGCCAGCAGTGCCAGACAGGGAAACGAGCAGTACTTC.

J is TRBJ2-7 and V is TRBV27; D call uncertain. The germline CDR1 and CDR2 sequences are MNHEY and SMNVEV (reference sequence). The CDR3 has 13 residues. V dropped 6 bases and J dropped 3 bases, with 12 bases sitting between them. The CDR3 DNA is TGTGCCAGCAGGCCCTCGGTCGGCTACGAGCAGTACTTC. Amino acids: CASRPSVGYEQYF.

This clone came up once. The CDR3 DNA reads as TGCGCCAGCAGCTTGGCCGCCAGGGGGAGTGGCTACACCTTC. It is translated as CASSLAARGSGYTF. This sequence joins TRBV5-1 and TRBJ1-2, with 7 bases lining up with TRBD1. The CDR3 spans 14 residues. The junction had 6 bases not matched to a gene; V was cut back by 0 bases and J by 7 bases. CDR1 is SGHRS, CDR2 YFSETQ, per germline.

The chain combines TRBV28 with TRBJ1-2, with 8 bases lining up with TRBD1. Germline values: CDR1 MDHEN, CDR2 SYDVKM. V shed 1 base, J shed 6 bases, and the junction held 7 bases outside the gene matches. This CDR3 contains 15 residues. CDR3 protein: CASSLSLDRVDGYTF. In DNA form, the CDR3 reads TGTGCCAGCAGTTTATCCTTGGACAGGGTCGATGGCTACACCTTC.